One sample yielded the 25 T cell receptor beta chains listed below, sequenced in a study of blood T cell repertoires in COVID-19. The data were produced by immunoSEQ multiplex PCR, yet TCRdb's version contains in-frame clones alone and is incomplete. The sample comprises about 48,000 clones, 77% of which are singletons, and about 20% rests with the top ten. Material: peripheral blood. The receptors come from a human donor with active or convalescent COVID-19. The donor label of this sample is uncertain.

The sample holds one count of this clone. The chain has TRBV9 and TRBJ2-2, with D hard to call. V was pared by 3 bases and J by 5 bases, with 11 bases between. Germline CDR1 is SGDLS and CDR2 is YYNGEE. CDR3 length equals 14 residues. The chain's CDR3 is CASSAPVRTGELFF. CDR3 bases: TGTGCCAGCAGCGCCCCCGTTCGGACCGGGGAGCTGTTTTTT.

The chain uses TRBV11-2 and TRBJ2-7; D remains unclear. In germline, CDR1 is SGHAT, CDR2 FQNNGV. Deletions cut 2 bases from V and 6 bases from J, with 14 bases between. CDR3 size: 14 residues. The CDR3 nucleotides read TGTGCCAGCAGCTTAATCACCGCTCCGGGCGAGCAGTACTTC. This encodes CASSLITAPGEQYF.

The V gene is TRBV3-1 (or the pseudogene TRBV3-2), the J gene TRBJ2-3, with 11 bases matching TRBD2. The trim removed 4 bases at V and 1 base at J, leaving 13 bases unmatched. The CDR3 extends over 19 amino acids. Germline-derived CDR1 and CDR2 are LGHDT and YNNKEL (reference sequence). The CDR3 is CASSRVAAGLAGRTDTQYF. The CDR3 coding sequence is TGTGCCAGCAGCCGGGTGGCGGCCGGACTAGCGGGTCGCACAGATACGCAGTATTTT.

The chain combines TRBV27 with TRBJ1-5; 8 positions match TRBD1. Trimming cost V 4 bases and J 6 bases; bases outside gene matches: 2. The CDR3 loop spans 13 amino acids. Per the germline V gene, CDR1 is MNHEY and CDR2 is SMNVEV (reference sequence). The CDR3 here is CASSWTGFQPQHF. The DNA of the CDR3 is TGTGCCAGCAGTTGGACAGGGTTTCAGCCCCAGCATTTT.

J is TRBJ1-2 and V is TRBV9; TRBD1 aligns across 8 bases. CDR1 is SGDLS and CDR2 is YYNGEE in the germline V gene. With 4 bases clipped from V and 8 bases from J, the junction kept 10 bases outside the gene matches. The CDR3 loop spans 14 amino acids. CDR3 amino acids: CASSTRTTGAGYTF. The CDR3 DNA sequence: TGTGCCAGCAGCACCCGAACGACAGGGGCCGGCTACACCTTC.

The J gene is TRBJ2-1, the V gene TRBV6-6; 7 bases match TRBD2. The J segment lost 5 bases and the V segment lost 6 bases, leaving 10 bases of the junction unmatched. Germline CDR1 reads MNHNY; CDR2 reads SVGAGI (reference sequence). The CDR3 spans 15 residues. CDR3 DNA: TGTGCCAGCAGCCCCTGGGCTAGCGGAAACAATGAGCAGTTCTTC. Protein sequence: CASSPWASGNNEQFF.

The V call is TRBV29-1, the J call TRBJ2-5; D call uncertain. This CDR3 contains 16 residues. CDR1 SQVTM and CDR2 ANQGSEA come from the germline V gene. Trimming removed 3 bases from V and 5 bases from J, with 22 bases in between. The CDR3 spells CSVDPGLDAWVETQYF. CDR3 DNA: TGCAGCGTTGATCCAGGCCTCGACGCATGGGTGGAGACCCAGTACTTC.

The chain couples TRBV28 to TRBJ1-5, with D unresolved. The CDR3 spans 15 residues. The V and J ends lost 7 bases and 5 bases respectively, with 18 bases between them. The germline V gene has CDR1 MDHEN and CDR2 SYDVKM. The CDR3 here is CASITGGIGDQPQHF. The CDR3 nucleotides are TGTGCCAGCATCACGGGAGGGATCGGGGATCAGCCCCAGCATTTT.

The chain combines TRBV25-1 with TRBJ2-3; weak D call: TRBD2 (6 bases). The ends were cut back, 7 bases at V and 1 base at J, with 15 bases in the middle. This CDR3 is 15 amino acids long. Per germline, CDR1 MGHDK and CDR2 SYGVNS. The CDR3 loop reads CASNKGWGGTDTQYF. The CDR3 region has the DNA TGTGCCAGCAATAAGGGATGGGGGGGCACAGATACGCAGTATTTT.

The chain has TRBV27 and TRBJ2-5; TRBD2 matches 8 bases. CDR3 length: 15 amino acids. The germline V gene has CDR1 MNHEY and CDR2 SMNVEV (reference sequence). J was trimmed by 2 bases and V by 7 bases; bases with no gene match: 9. CDR3 DNA: TGTGCCAGCAAGGGGGATACTAGCGGACAAGAGACCCAGTACTTC. It codes for CASKGDTSGQETQYF.

The rearrangement links TRBV29-1 to TRBJ1-5; D possibly corresponds to TRBD1 (6 bases). The germline V gene encodes CDR1 SQVTM and CDR2 ANQGSEA. This CDR3 has 12 residues. Trimming shortened V by 4 bases and J by 3 bases, and 7 bases separated the two germline ends. CDR3 sequence: CSVAGDNQPQHF. The CDR3 region has the DNA TGCAGCGTTGCAGGGGACAATCAGCCCCAGCATTTT.

The chain has TRBV11-1 and TRBJ2-3; D is perhaps TRBD2 (6 bases). The ends were cut back, 2 bases at V and 4 bases at J, with 16 bases in the middle. The CDR3 totals 16 residues. Germline V lookup: CDR1 SGHAT, CDR2 FQDESV (reference sequence). This chain's CDR3 is CASSLRATRAPDTQYF. The CDR3 nucleotides read TGTGCCAGCAGCTTAAGGGCGACTAGAGCCCCAGATACGCAGTATTTT.

This chain links TRBV5-1 with TRBJ1-5, with 8 nucleotides matching TRBD1. This CDR3 comprises 16 residues. Germline V gene lookup returns CDR1 SGHRS and CDR2 YFSETQ. The V gene end was trimmed by 4 bases and the J gene end by 1 base; junction bases not matched to a gene: 7. The CDR3 loop is CASSPGQGASNQPQHF. The CDR3 nucleotides are TGCGCCAGCAGCCCCGGACAGGGAGCGAGCAATCAGCCCCAGCATTTT.

The V and J genes are TRBV20-1 and TRBJ2-5; tentative D call: TRBD2 (5 bases). The germline V and J ends were trimmed by 3 bases and 2 bases, with 13 bases remaining between them. The V gene's germline CDR1 is DFQATT and CDR2 SNEGSKA (reference sequence). The CDR3 is made up of 14 amino acids. CDR3 bases: TGCAGTGCTAGTTTCCAGCGGAAACAAGAGACCCAGTACTTC. Amino acid sequence: CSASFQRKQETQYF.

The chain employs TRBV28 and TRBJ1-4, with TRBD1 as a possible D gene (5 bases). Germline lookup yields CDR1 MDHEN and CDR2 SYDVKM. There are 14 residues in the CDR3. Trimming pared 11 bases from V and 3 bases from J, leaving 16 bases between. The CDR3 is CAPSWGGANEKLFF. CDR3 in DNA: TGTGCCCCCAGTTGGGGGGGGGCTAATGAAAAACTGTTTTTT.

The rearrangement uses TRBV18 and TRBJ2-1; unclear D gene. The germline gives CDR1 KGHSH, CDR2 LQKENI. The CDR3 contains 15 residues. The V and J ends lost 0 bases and 4 bases respectively, with 10 bases between them. This CDR3 reads CASSPPTRVYNEQFF. The CDR3 bases are TGTGCCAGCTCACCACCGACTCGAGTATACAATGAGCAGTTCTTC. Filled out from reference TRBV18 and TRBJ2-1, the complete variable domain reads NAGVMQNPRHLVRRRGQEARLRCSPMKGHSHVYWYRQLPEEGLKFMVYLQKENIIDESGMPKERFSAEFPKEGPSILRIQQVVRGDSAAYFCASSPPTRVYNEQFFGPGTRLTVL.

The chain couples TRBV7-6 to TRBJ2-5; 10 bases match TRBD1. The CDR3 loop spans 15 amino acids. Germline-derived CDR1 and CDR2 are SGHVS and FNYEAQ. The V segment lost 4 bases and the J segment 5 bases; nucleotides outside the gene matches: 7. This CDR3 reads CASSSDRGHRETQYF. DNA of the CDR3: TGTGCCAGCAGCTCCGACAGGGGGCACCGGGAGACCCAGTACTTC. Full variable domain (outside the CDR3, taken from reference TRBV7-6 and TRBJ2-5): GAGVSQSPRYKVTKRGQDVALRCDPISGHVSLYWYRQALGQGPEFLTYFNYEAQQDKSGLPNDRFSAERPEGSISTLTIQRTEQRDSAMYRCASSSDRGHRETQYFGPGTRLLVL.

The V call is TRBV30, the J call TRBJ2-5, with TRBD2 matching 11 bases. CDR3 length: 15 residues. Germline V gene sequence: CDR1 GTSNPN, CDR2 SVGIG (reference sequence). After removal of 5 bases from V and 3 bases from J, the junction contained 8 bases not matched to a gene. The CDR3 reads CAWGKGLADKETQYF. CDR3 DNA sequence: TGTGCCTGGGGGAAGGGACTAGCGGACAAAGAGACCCAGTACTTC.

This sequence joins TRBV18 and TRBJ2-7, with a tentative D call TRBD2 (5 bases). The CDR3 is 14 residues long. V was shortened by 2 bases and J by 5 bases, with 13 bases between the two germline ends. Germline CDR1 KGHSH, CDR2 LQKENI. CDR3 sequence: CASSPGAGRNEQYF. In DNA form, the CDR3 reads TGTGCCAGCTCACCAGGTGCGGGTAGAAACGAGCAGTACTTC.

V usage is TRBV5-1 and J usage is TRBJ2-7; 9 positions agree with TRBD1. Germline CDR1 and CDR2: SGHRS and YFSETQ. The CDR3 contains 15 residues. V trimming: 0 bases; J trimming: 2 bases; junction bases outside the gene matches: 3. The chain's CDR3 is CASSLAGTGTYEQYF. In nucleotides, the CDR3 is TGCGCCAGCAGCTTGGCCGGGACAGGGACCTACGAGCAGTACTTC. Combining the CDR3 with reference TRBV5-1 and TRBJ2-7 gives the whole variable domain KAGVTQTPRYLIKTRGQQVTLSCSPISGHRSVSWYQQTPGQGLQFLFEYFSETQRNKGNFPGRFSGRQFSNSRSEMNVSTLELGDSALYLCASSLAGTGTYEQYFGPGTRLTVT.

The genes are TRBV6-5 and TRBJ2-7, with 15 positions matching TRBD2. The CDR3 is made up of 15 amino acids. The V gene's germline CDR1 is MNHEY and CDR2 SVGAGI. V lost 7 bases to trimming and J lost 6 bases; unmatched junction nucleotides: 7. The DNA for the CDR3 is TGTGCCAGCAAACAGGGGACTAGCGGGAGGCCCGAGCAGTACTTC. Translated: CASKQGTSGRPEQYF.

The CDR3 protein is CASSEDNRAEAFF. The CDR3 DNA reads as TGTGCCAGCAGTGAAGACAACAGAGCTGAAGCTTTCTTT. V usage is TRBV6-1 and J usage is TRBJ1-1; D unresolved. The CDR3 has 13 residues. CDR1 MNHNS and CDR2 SASEGT come from the germline V gene. V shed 1 base and J shed 6 bases, with 9 bases lying between them.

This clone turned up a few times. V gene TRBV29-1 combines with J gene TRBJ1-1, with a weak D call TRBD1 (5 bases). Germline-derived CDR1 and CDR2 are SQVTM and ANQGSEA. The CDR3 contains 13 residues. V gave up 3 bases and J gave up 2 bases, with 10 bases separating them. Here the CDR3 DNA reads TGCAGCGTTGACGCCCAGGGAAACACTGAAGCTTTCTTT. This encodes CSVDAQGNTEAFF.

V and J are TRBV12-3 or TRBV12-4 and TRBJ1-5, with D possibly matching TRBD1 (6 bases). CDR3 length: 13 residues. Trimming took 1 base from V and 7 from J, leaving 8 bases between them. The CDR3 DNA follows: TGTGCCAGCAGTTTAGAGGACAGACAGCCCCAGCATTTT. Its protein is CASSLEDRQPQHF.

The chain combines TRBV2 with TRBJ2-3; D might be TRBD1 (5 bases). Germline V gives CDR1 SNHLY, CDR2 FYNNEI. The V end was cut by 7 bases, the J end by 6 bases, with 14 bases between. This CDR3 has 13 residues. The chain's CDR3 is CASTFAGSDTQYF. The CDR3 DNA sequence: TGTGCCAGCACTTTTGCAGGGTCGGATACGCAGTATTTT.